The 30 T cell receptor beta chains in this list originate from one sample, sequenced in a study of cytomegalovirus exposure and HLA in healthy donors. Sequencing was performed with immunoSEQ multiplex PCR; in TCRdb, only in-frame clones are kept and a portion is missing. The sample yields under 300,000 clones, 90% seen once. The sample was PBMCs. The receptors derive from a woman younger than 35 in good health and CMV-seronegative.

The CDR3 region has the DNA TGCGCCAGCAGCCCGATCAGTGTGAACACTGAAGCTTTCTTT. The encoded protein is CASSPISVNTEAFF. The chain recombines TRBV5-1 with TRBJ1-1; D not certain. Trimming left V 4 bases short and J 0 bases short, with 10 bases between. Germline CDR1 is SGHRS and CDR2 is YFSETQ. The CDR3 has 14 residues.

The chain couples TRBV7-9 to TRBJ2-5, with TRBD2 matching 8 bases. This CDR3 has 12 amino acids. Germline V gene data show CDR1 as SEHNR and CDR2 as FQNEAQ (reference sequence). V lost 8 bases and J lost 4; bases outside the gene matches: 3. CDR3 DNA sequence: TGTGCCAGCTCCCGGGGGGGAGAGACCCAGTACTTC. Its protein is CASSRGGETQYF.

The chain is built from TRBV7-2 and TRBJ1-2; 7 nucleotides align to TRBD1. Germline loops: CDR1 SGHTA, CDR2 FQGNSA. Trimming removed 1 base from V and 2 bases from J; junction bases left unmatched: 10. The CDR3 runs 17 residues. The CDR3 nucleotides read TGTGCCAGCAGCTTAGTGGGACAGCTCCCCTCCAACTATGGCTACACCTTC. Residues: CASSLVGQLPSNYGYTF.

The V gene is TRBV14, the J gene TRBJ2-3, with 7 bases matching TRBD1. Germline-derived CDR1 and CDR2 are SGHDN and FVKESK. This CDR3 has 18 amino acids. V gave up 3 bases and J gave up 0 bases; unmatched junction bases: 12. CDR3 residues: CASSQIPGQSHSTDTQYF. The CDR3 nucleotides are TGTGCCAGCAGCCAGATTCCGGGACAGAGTCACAGCACAGATACGCAGTATTTT.

This chain links TRBV29-1 with TRBJ1-2, with D tentatively TRBD1 (5 bases). The CDR3 loop spans 14 amino acids. The germline V gene has CDR1 SQVTM and CDR2 ANQGSEA. V was shortened by 4 bases and J by 8 bases, with 20 bases between the two germline ends. CDR3 DNA: TGCAGCGTTGCCCTTGGGGCCACTGTGTGGGGCTACACCTTC. Translated, it gives CSVALGATVWGYTF. Using reference TRBV29-1 and TRBJ1-2 for the parts outside the CDR3, the full variable domain is SAVISQKPSRDICQRGTSLTIQCQVDSQVTMMFWYRQQPGQSLTLIATANQGSEATYESGFVIDKFPISRPNLTFSTLTVSNMSPEDSSIYLCSVALGATVWGYTFGSGTRLTVV.

CDR3 sequence reads: CSVEVTGLGTEAFF. CDR3 bases: TGCAGCGTTGAGGTCACAGGGTTGGGCACTGAAGCTTTCTTT. This chain joins TRBV29-1 and TRBJ1-1; a weak D match, TRBD1 (6 bases). The ends were cut back, 3 bases at V and 4 bases at J, with 15 bases in the middle. Germline CDR1 is SQVTM and CDR2 is ANQGSEA. The CDR3 runs 14 residues. Using reference TRBV29-1 and TRBJ1-1 for the parts outside the CDR3, the full variable domain is SAVISQKPSRDICQRGTSLTIQCQVDSQVTMMFWYRQQPGQSLTLIATANQGSEATYESGFVIDKFPISRPNLTFSTLTVSNMSPEDSSIYLCSVEVTGLGTEAFFGQGTRLTVV.

To note about this clone: At the DNA level, this CDR3 is encoded by other sequences in the same sample as well. The V and J genes are TRBV6-1 and TRBJ2-6, with D unresolved. This CDR3 comprises 14 residues. Germline V lookup: CDR1 MNHNS, CDR2 SASEGT. The germline V and J ends were trimmed by 4 bases and 4 bases, with 8 bases remaining between them. DNA of the CDR3: TGTGCCAGCAGTGCCACGACAGGGGCCAACGTCCTGACTTTC. Residues: CASSATTGANVLTF.

This chain uses TRBV14 with TRBJ2-2; 11 bases are shared with TRBD1. Losses at the gene ends were 5 bases for V and 7 bases for J; bases not matched to a gene: 6. The CDR3 runs to 15 residues. Germline V lookup: CDR1 SGHDN, CDR2 FVKESK. The DNA for the CDR3 is TGTGCCAGCAGCACTGGACAGGGGGCGATCGGGGAGCTGTTTTTT. Protein product: CASSTGQGAIGELFF.

The J gene is TRBJ2-3, the V gene TRBV19; 9 bases are shared with TRBD1. Per the germline V gene, CDR1 is LNHDA and CDR2 is SQIVND (reference sequence). This CDR3 is built from 14 residues. Trimming took 8 bases from V and 4 from J; bases not matched to a gene: 7. The CDR3 is CASWGQGGSDTQYF. The CDR3 nucleotides are TGTGCCAGTTGGGGACAGGGAGGGTCAGATACGCAGTATTTT.

In this sample, this clone turned up once. J is TRBJ2-2 and V is TRBV19, with D possibly TRBD1 on 5 matching bases. Germline values: CDR1 LNHDA, CDR2 SQIVND (reference sequence). CDR3 length equals 12 residues. V was trimmed by 6 bases and J by 7 bases, leaving 9 bases between them. The chain's CDR3 is CASSWTNGELFF. The DNA of the CDR3 is TGTGCCAGTAGCTGGACAAACGGGGAGCTGTTTTTT. The whole variable domain, remainder taken from reference TRBV19 and TRBJ2-2, is DGGITQSPKYLFRKEGQNVTLSCEQNLNHDAMYWYRQDPGQGLRLIYYSQIVNDFQKGDIAEGYSVSREKKESFPLTVTSAQKNPTAFYLCASSWTNGELFFGEGSRLTVL.

This chain connects TRBV2 to TRBJ2-1, with 10 bases that match TRBD1. Trimming removed 5 bases from V and 0 bases from J; junction bases left unmatched: 13. CDR1 is SNHLY and CDR2 is FYNNEI in the germline V gene. The CDR3 loop spans 19 amino acids. CDR3 coding DNA: TGTGCCAGCAGTCACCGGGGCCGGGGACAGGGGAGCTCCTACAATGAGCAGTTCTTC. Its translation is CASSHRGRGQGSSYNEQFF.

This clone occurred a few times. This chain links TRBV10-3 with TRBJ1-6, with TRBD1 matching 10 bases. Germline assignment: CDR1 ENHRY and CDR2 SYGVKD. This CDR3 has 13 amino acids. J was trimmed by 10 bases and V by 10 bases; bases with no gene match: 7. The chain's CDR3 is CASSTGGGSPLHF. The CDR3 coding sequence is TGTGCCAGCTCGACAGGGGGCGGCTCACCCCTCCACTTT.

The rearrangement uses TRBV7-9 and TRBJ2-7, with 9 bases fitting TRBD1. V lost 5 bases and J lost 7; bases outside the gene matches: 12. Germline-derived CDR1 and CDR2 are SEHNR and FQNEAQ (reference sequence). The CDR3 is made up of 15 amino acids. The CDR3 DNA reads as TGTGCCAGCAGCCACCTGGGGACAGGGTTAGGTGAGCAGTACGTC. This translates into CASSHLGTGLGEQYV.

This clone is a singleton in its sample. The rearrangement links TRBV7-9 to TRBJ1-2, with 8 bases lining up with TRBD1. J gave up 8 bases and V 4 bases, and 18 bases lay outside the gene matches. Germline CDR1 and CDR2: SEHNR and FQNEAQ (reference sequence). The CDR3 runs 17 residues. CDR3 region: CASSSGPDKDRGDGYTF. Written as DNA, the CDR3 is TGTGCCAGCAGCTCAGGGCCGGACAAAGACAGGGGCGACGGCTACACCTTC.

This sequence joins TRBV10-1 and TRBJ1-6, with TRBD1 identical over 11 bases. Trimming removed 11 bases from V and 7 bases from J; junction bases left unmatched: 10. CDR1 is WNHNN and CDR2 is SYGVQD in the germline V gene (reference sequence). The length of the CDR3 is 15 residues. CDR3 region: CAPEDWDRGNSPLHF. CDR3 DNA sequence: TGCGCCCCGGAGGATTGGGACAGGGGGAATTCACCCCTCCACTTT.

This clone was picked up one time. This rearrangement joins TRBV5-1 to TRBJ1-1, with a weak D call TRBD1 (5 bases). Trimming removed 6 bases at V and 5 bases at J, with 8 bases between. CDR3 length equals 11 residues. Germline V gene sequence: CDR1 SGHRS, CDR2 YFSETQ. CDR3 nucleotide sequence: TGCGCCAGCATGGAGGGGACTGAAGCTTTCTTT. It yields the protein CASMEGTEAFF.

This clone turned up a few times. The gene calls are TRBV19 and TRBJ1-5; 8 positions match TRBD1. V dropped 5 bases and J dropped 5; count of bases not matched to a gene: 5. Germline lookup yields CDR1 LNHDA and CDR2 SQIVND (reference sequence). The CDR3 loop spans 14 amino acids. In nucleotides, the CDR3 is TGTGCCAGTAGTCCTGGACAGGGTTATCAGCCCCAGCATTTT. This encodes CASSPGQGYQPQHF.

In its sample, this clone was seen a few times. J is TRBJ1-6 and V is TRBV7-6; possible D gene TRBD1, 5 bases. The V end was cut by 5 bases, the J end by 10 bases, with 18 bases between. In germline, CDR1 is SGHVS, CDR2 FNYEAQ. The CDR3 consists of 15 residues. Written as DNA, the CDR3 is TGTGCCAGCAGCCTCGGTGGGTCTCGGGGGTCACCCCTCCACTTT. Amino acids: CASSLGGSRGSPLHF.

The gene calls are TRBV28 and TRBJ2-1, with a weak D call TRBD1 (6 bases). Germline CDR1 and CDR2: MDHEN and SYDVKM. The V end lost 3 bases, the J end lost 6 bases, and 21 bases lay between the germline ends. This CDR3 is 17 amino acids long. CDR3 sequence reads: CASSFPLGDRWVNEQFF. The CDR3 nucleotides read TGTGCCAGCAGTTTCCCGCTGGGAGACAGGTGGGTCAATGAGCAGTTCTTC.

The genes are TRBV18 and TRBJ1-4; the D is unclear. The CDR3 runs 15 residues. Trimming stripped 1 base from V and 5 bases from J, with 11 bases between. CDR1 is KGHSH and CDR2 is LQKENI in the germline V gene. The CDR3 DNA sequence: TGTGCCAGCTCACCACAGGGAGTAGTAAATGAAAAACTGTTTTTT. Translated: CASSPQGVVNEKLFF.

This chain uses TRBV18 with TRBJ2-5, with D perhaps matching TRBD2 (5 bases). Between the trimmed V and J ends, which lost 0 bases and 0 bases, there was a span of 8 bases. The germline CDR1 and CDR2 sequences are KGHSH and LQKENI. CDR3 length equals 15 residues. The CDR3 nucleotides read TGTGCCAGCTCACCACCGACTACCTACCAAGAGACCCAGTACTTC. Translating it yields CASSPPTTYQETQYF.

This chain connects TRBV10-1 to TRBJ1-1, with unresolved D. The CDR3 spans 15 residues. V was shortened by 0 bases and J by 2 bases, with 10 bases between the two germline ends. Germline loops: CDR1 WNHNN, CDR2 SYGVQD (reference sequence). The CDR3 region is CASSESVAANTEAFF. Written as DNA, the CDR3 is TGCGCCAGCAGTGAGTCGGTAGCAGCTAACACTGAAGCTTTCTTT.

This chain joins TRBV6-5 and TRBJ1-2; D is unclear. The CDR3 covers 13 residues. V was clipped by 7 bases and J by 4 bases, with 13 bases between them. Germline CDR1 and CDR2: MNHEY and SVGAGI. Written as DNA, the CDR3 is TGTGCCAGCACCGTGGGGAGACTCTATGGCTACACCTTC. It codes for CASTVGRLYGYTF.

The V call is TRBV27, the J call TRBJ2-1; D remains ambiguous. The CDR3 contains 14 residues. Germline assignment: CDR1 MNHEY and CDR2 SMNVEV (reference sequence). Trimming took 7 bases from V and 5 from J, leaving 15 bases between them. In DNA, the CDR3 is TGTGCCAGCACCAGGCTAACCGGAAACAATGAGCAGTTCTTC. Translated, it gives CASTRLTGNNEQFF.

The chain is built from TRBV7-9 and TRBJ1-6; TRBD1 aligns across 8 bases. The CDR3 is 16 amino acids. V gave up 5 bases and J gave up 7 bases; unmatched junction bases: 10. Germline-derived CDR1 and CDR2 are SEHNR and FQNEAQ (reference sequence). In DNA form, the CDR3 reads TGTGCCAGCAGCCGACAGGGGTCCACGGGGAATTCACCCCTCCACTTT. It yields the protein CASSRQGSTGNSPLHF.

V usage is TRBV7-9 and J usage is TRBJ1-1, with a possible D match to TRBD1 (6 bases). CDR1 and CDR2 from the germline V gene are SEHNR and FQNEAQ (reference sequence). V lost 3 bases and J 0 bases, leaving 11 bases between the germline ends. The CDR3 loop spans 15 amino acids. The CDR3 loop reads CASSLYRDMNTEAFF. The CDR3 coding sequence is TGTGCCAGCAGCTTGTACAGGGATATGAACACTGAAGCTTTCTTT.

V and J are TRBV18 and TRBJ1-1; possible D gene TRBD1, 5 bases. This CDR3 is 13 amino acids long. The V gene's germline CDR1 is KGHSH and CDR2 LQKENI. V shed 8 bases and J shed 0 bases, with 10 bases lying between them. As DNA, the CDR3 is TGTGCCAGCCGGGGGTTAATGAACACTGAAGCTTTCTTT. Its translation is CASRGLMNTEAFF.

This clone was counted a single time. CDR3 residues: CASSLKRSPLHF. CDR3 in DNA: TGTGCCAGCAGTTTAAAGAGATCACCCCTCCACTTT. The rearrangement links TRBV28 to TRBJ1-6; D not resolved. CDR3 length: 12 amino acids. The V gene's germline CDR1 is MDHEN and CDR2 SYDVKM. Trimming removed 2 bases at V and 10 bases at J, with 6 bases between. Drawing the rest from reference TRBV28 and TRBJ1-6, the complete variable domain is DVKVTQSSRYLVKRTGEKVFLECVQDMDHENMFWYRQDPGLGLRLIYFSYDVKMKEKGDIPEGYSVSREKKERFSLILESASTNQTSMYLCASSLKRSPLHFGNGTRLTVT.

The chain joins TRBV6-5 to TRBJ2-1; 8 nucleotides line up with TRBD2. CDR1 MNHEY and CDR2 SVGAGI come from the germline V gene. J gave up 7 bases and V 6 bases, and 8 bases lay outside the gene matches. The CDR3 has 14 residues. This CDR3 reads CASRNRGGLNEQFF. The CDR3 DNA sequence: TGTGCCAGCAGAAACCGGGGGGGCCTAAATGAGCAGTTCTTC.

The V gene is TRBV9, the J gene TRBJ2-7; D unresolved. CDR3 length equals 12 residues. The V and J ends lost 4 bases and 1 base respectively, with 6 bases between them. Germline V CDR1 and CDR2: SGDLS, YYNGEE. The CDR3 region is CASSPNSYEQYF. The CDR3 bases are TGTGCCAGCAGCCCCAATTCCTACGAGCAGTACTTC.